The 14 T cell receptor beta chains presented below share a single source sample, sequenced in a study of blood T cell repertoires in COVID-19. Clones were read by immunoSEQ multiplex PCR, and TCRdb kept only the in-frame ones, dropping some. The sample yields around 200,000 clones, around four fifths seen once. Sequencing used peripheral blood. Receptors originate from a man younger than 40 with active or convalescent COVID-19.

The chain employs TRBV24-1 and TRBJ1-5; a weak D match, TRBD1 (6 bases). Germline V gene sequence: CDR1 KGHDR, CDR2 SFDVKD. The CDR3 extends over 15 amino acids. V was cut by 3 bases and J by 5 bases, with 13 bases left in between. CDR3 DNA sequence: TGTGCCACCAGTGATCCCGGGACAATTGATCAGCCCCAGCATTTT. This gives the protein CATSDPGTIDQPQHF.

V usage is TRBV28 and J usage is TRBJ1-1, with D possibly TRBD1 on 5 matching bases. There are 16 residues in the CDR3. The V gene lost 11 bases and the J gene lost 3 bases, with 25 bases spanning the gap. Germline V gene lookup returns CDR1 MDHEN and CDR2 SYDVKM. The CDR3 protein is CASLRGYYYEDTEAFF. DNA for the CDR3: TGTGCCTCACTTAGGGGCTACTACTACGAGGACACTGAAGCTTTCTTT. The full variable domain, its missing parts supplied by reference TRBV28 and TRBJ1-1, is DVKVTQSSRYLVKRTGEKVFLECVQDMDHENMFWYRQDPGLGLRLIYFSYDVKMKEKGDIPEGYSVSREKKERFSLILESASTNQTSMYLCASLRGYYYEDTEAFFGQGTRLTVV.

This chain joins TRBV3-1 (or the pseudogene TRBV3-2) and TRBJ2-7, with D maybe TRBD1 (6 bases). Germline V CDR1 and CDR2: LGHDT, YNNKEL (reference sequence). The CDR3 is 15 amino acids. Trimming removed 1 base from V and 2 bases from J, with 12 bases in between. The CDR3 nucleotides are TGTGCCAGCAGCCAAGCTTGGACAGCCACCTACGAGCAGTACTTC. Its translation is CASSQAWTATYEQYF.

V is TRBV19 and J is TRBJ1-5, with D perhaps TRBD1 (6 bases). From germline, CDR1 is LNHDA and CDR2 SQIVND (reference sequence). The CDR3 sequence is 14 residues long. The ends were cut back, 8 bases at V and 0 bases at J, with 11 bases in the middle. The CDR3 DNA follows: TGTGCCAGTGGCTACAGGGATAGCAATCAGCCCCAGCATTTT. It specifies CASGYRDSNQPQHF.

The rearrangement links TRBV5-1 to TRBJ2-5; perhaps TRBD2 as D (5 bases). Trimming removed 0 bases at V and 5 bases at J, with 17 bases between. This CDR3 spans 16 amino acids. CDR1 is SGHRS and CDR2 is YFSETQ in the germline V gene. CDR3 amino acids: CASSLEGAGFSETQYF. DNA of the CDR3: TGCGCCAGCAGCTTGGAGGGCGCGGGTTTCAGTGAGACCCAGTACTTC.

This CDR3 reads CAWRAGTYNSPLHF. CDR3 DNA: TGTGCCTGGAGAGCGGGAACCTATAATTCACCCCTCCACTTT. This chain uses TRBV30 with TRBJ1-6; D is undetermined. V gave up 3 bases and J gave up 2 bases, with 8 bases separating them. Per the germline V gene, CDR1 is GTSNPN and CDR2 is SVGIG (reference sequence). The CDR3 contains 14 residues.

This chain uses TRBV12-3 or TRBV12-4 with TRBJ2-1, with D uncertain. Trimming took 3 bases from V and 4 from J, leaving 7 bases between them. The CDR3 contains 13 residues. CDR3: CASSFAVYNEQFF. CDR3 coding DNA: TGTGCCAGCAGTTTCGCAGTGTACAATGAGCAGTTCTTC.

This chain links TRBV2 with TRBJ1-5, with 8 bases matching TRBD1. The CDR3 loop spans 15 amino acids. Germline V CDR1 and CDR2: SNHLY, FYNNEI. The J segment lost 3 bases and the V segment lost 6 bases, leaving 7 bases of the junction unmatched. The CDR3 here is CASRSTGATNQPQHF. In nucleotides, the CDR3 is TGTGCCAGCAGGTCGACAGGGGCCACCAATCAGCCCCAGCATTTT.

The genes are TRBV7-9 and TRBJ2-2; 8 nucleotides align to TRBD2. This CDR3 comprises 18 residues. Per the germline V gene, CDR1 is SEHNR and CDR2 is FQNEAQ (reference sequence). The junction had 11 bases not matched to a gene; V was cut back by 5 bases and J by 0 bases. CDR3 amino acids: CASSPPPLAGANTGELFF. CDR3 bases: TGTGCCAGCAGCCCACCCCCCCTAGCGGGTGCGAACACCGGGGAGCTGTTTTTT. Together with reference TRBV7-9 and TRBJ2-2, the CDR3 gives the full variable domain: DTGVSQNPRHKITKRGQNVTFRCDPISEHNRLYWYRQTLGQGPEFLTYFQNEAQLEKSRLLSDRFSAERPKGSFSTLEIQRTEQGDSAMYLCASSPPPLAGANTGELFFGEGSRLTVL.

The count of this clone is one. The gene calls are TRBV5-6 and TRBJ1-2; tentatively, D is TRBD1 (6 bases). Germline CDR1 reads SGHDT; CDR2 reads YYEEEE. Trimming pared 5 bases from V and 2 bases from J, leaving 16 bases between. The length of the CDR3 is 15 residues. CDR3 loop: CASRKVSGGNYGYTF. The DNA for the CDR3 is TGTGCCAGCAGAAAAGTATCGGGGGGCAACTATGGCTACACCTTC.

This sequence joins TRBV24-1 and TRBJ1-6; 8 nucleotides line up with TRBD1. This CDR3 contains 20 residues. V shed 0 bases, J shed 3 bases, and the junction held 12 bases outside the gene matches. Looked up from germline, CDR1 is KGHDR and CDR2 is SFDVKD. The CDR3 region has the DNA TGTGCCACCAGTGATTTGCGATGGACAGGGAATGCCTACTATAATTCACCCCTCCACTTT. This translates into CATSDLRWTGNAYYNSPLHF.

This clone was observed once. The J gene is TRBJ1-4, the V gene TRBV5-6, with a possible D match to TRBD1 (5 bases). This CDR3 has 16 residues. V was cut by 1 base and J by 5 bases, with 15 bases left in between. The germline V gene has CDR1 SGHDT and CDR2 YYEEEE. The CDR3: CASSLKGPTDNEKLFF. CDR3 in DNA: TGTGCCAGCAGCTTGAAGGGGCCGACCGACAATGAAAAACTGTTTTTT.

The chain employs TRBV4-2 and TRBJ2-1; TRBD2 matches 8 bases. The CDR3 is made up of 18 amino acids. The V and J ends lost 1 base and 0 bases, in that order; junction bases with no gene match: 8. The germline gives CDR1 LGHNA, CDR2 YNFKEQ. In DNA form, the CDR3 reads TGTGCCAGCAGCCAAGCCGACGGGAGGGGAGGCTCCTACAATGAGCAGTTCTTC. It translates to CASSQADGRGGSYNEQFF.

This clone was recorded once. The chain recombines TRBV9 with TRBJ1-6, with a tentative D call TRBD1 (6 bases). Germline lookup yields CDR1 SGDLS and CDR2 YYNGEE. The CDR3 totals 17 residues. V dropped 0 bases and J dropped 5 bases, with 15 bases sitting between them. CDR3 DNA sequence: TGTGCCAGCAGCGTAGAGGAAGGGGGATCGAATAATTCACCCCTCCACTTT. Protein product: CASSVEEGGSNNSPLHF.